Listed below are T cell receptor beta chains from one sample, sequenced in a study of regulatory T cells in long-lasting Graves disease. One entry per CDR3 protein, called by TCRdb with MiXCR from the multiplex PCR reads. The sample lists 300,000 to 500,000 distinct CDR3 sequences, less than 25% occurring once. Source: peripheral blood mononuclear cells (PBMCs), taken when the disease was refractory, from a patient treated with antithyroid drugs. These receptor sequences come from a female donor with Graves disease. The CDR3 runs from the conserved cysteine through the conserved F or W. Each record gives: V gene, clone size, D gene, J gene, CDR3 protein, CDR3 DNA. D genes are given only for firm matches. Clone size is given for some rows only: seen once, a few or many times, or a class if the clone is expanded.

v_call: TRBV11-2; clone_size: many; d_call: NA; j_call: TRBJ2-5; cdr3_aa: CASSFVHGGFIETQYF; cdr3_nt: TGTGCCAGCAGCTTTGTTCATGGCGGATTTATAGAGACCCAGTACTTC
v_call: TRBV20-1; clone_size: NA; d_call: NA; j_call: TRBJ1-1; cdr3_aa: CSARDYRSSTEAFF; cdr3_nt: TGCAGTGCTAGAGACTACAGGTCCAGCACTGAAGCTTTCTTT
v_call: TRBV27; clone_size: few; d_call: NA; j_call: TRBJ1-1; cdr3_aa: CASSRGGPGSGYTEAFF; cdr3_nt: TGTGCCAGCTCCCGTGGTGGGCCAGGGAGCGGGTACACTGAAGCTTTCTTT
v_call: TRBV19; clone_size: few; d_call: TRBD2; j_call: TRBJ2-4; cdr3_aa: CASSMGGERTLAKNIQYF; cdr3_nt: TGTGCCAGTAGTATGGGGGGGGAACGGACCCTAGCCAAAAACATTCAGTACTTC
v_call: TRBV7-2; clone_size: many; d_call: NA; j_call: TRBJ2-5; cdr3_aa: CASSSQETQYF; cdr3_nt: TGTGCCAGCAGTTCCCAAGAGACCCAGTACTTC
v_call: TRBV2; clone_size: many; d_call: NA; j_call: TRBJ2-2; cdr3_aa: CASSEARGGELFF; cdr3_nt: TGTGCCAGCAGTGAAGCCCGTGGCGGGGAGCTGTTTTTT
v_call: TRBV20-1; clone_size: few; d_call: TRBD2; j_call: TRBJ2-7; cdr3_aa: CSARPAGVLDEQYF; cdr3_nt: TGCAGTGCCCGTCCAGCGGGAGTCCTGGACGAGCAGTACTTC
v_call: TRBV28; clone_size: many; d_call: NA; j_call: TRBJ1-4; cdr3_aa: CASRETGESEKLFF; cdr3_nt: TGTGCCAGCAGGGAGACAGGCGAAAGTGAAAAACTGTTTTTT
v_call: TRBV20-1; clone_size: few; d_call: TRBD1; j_call: TRBJ2-4; cdr3_aa: CSAMTGGAHKNIQYF; cdr3_nt: TGCAGTGCTATGACAGGGGGCGCCCACAAAAACATTCAGTACTTC
v_call: TRBV5-1; clone_size: NA; d_call: TRBD1; j_call: TRBJ2-7; cdr3_aa: CASSLAGQRGYEQYF; cdr3_nt: TGCGCCAGCAGCTTGGCGGGACAGAGGGGCTACGAGCAGTACTTC
v_call: TRBV24-1; clone_size: many; d_call: TRBD2; j_call: TRBJ2-1; cdr3_aa: CATSDLRLAGGSHEQFF; cdr3_nt: TGTGCCACCAGTGATTTGCGGCTAGCGGGAGGATCGCATGAGCAGTTCTTC
v_call: TRBV29-1; clone_size: NA; d_call: NA; j_call: TRBJ1-1; cdr3_aa: CSVDTGYSEAFF; cdr3_nt: TGCAGCGTTGATACGGGGTATTCTGAAGCTTTCTTT
v_call: TRBV7-6; clone_size: NA; d_call: NA; j_call: TRBJ2-2; cdr3_aa: CASSLLARAGELFF; cdr3_nt: TGTGCCAGCAGCTTACTAGCGAGGGCCGGGGAGCTGTTTTTT
v_call: TRBV28; clone_size: many; d_call: NA; j_call: TRBJ2-6; cdr3_aa: CASRQGNGANVLTF; cdr3_nt: TGTGCCAGCAGGCAGGGGAATGGGGCCAACGTCCTGACTTTC
v_call: TRBV7-9; clone_size: few; d_call: NA; j_call: TRBJ2-7; cdr3_aa: CASSPSREDEQYF; cdr3_nt: TGTGCCAGCAGCCCCAGTAGGGAGGACGAGCAGTACTTC
v_call: TRBV20-1; clone_size: NA; d_call: NA; j_call: TRBJ2-7; cdr3_aa: CSAANSRARGSYEQYF; cdr3_nt: TGCAGTGCTGCCAACTCCCGGGCAAGGGGATCCTACGAGCAGTACTTC
v_call: TRBV20-1; clone_size: NA; d_call: NA; j_call: TRBJ1-1; cdr3_aa: CSARSQGIEAFF; cdr3_nt: TGCAGTGCTAGATCCCAGGGGATTGAAGCTTTCTTT
v_call: TRBV2; clone_size: NA; d_call: NA; j_call: TRBJ2-3; cdr3_aa: CASSAQGLSSTDTQYF; cdr3_nt: TGTGCCAGCAGCGCACAGGGTTTGAGTAGCACAGATACGCAGTATTTT
v_call: TRBV28; clone_size: many; d_call: NA; j_call: TRBJ1-2; cdr3_aa: CASTPAVFYGYTF; cdr3_nt: TGTGCCAGCACCCCGGCAGTCTTCTATGGCTACACCTTC
v_call: TRBV12-3/TRBV12-4; clone_size: NA; d_call: NA; j_call: TRBJ1-2; cdr3_aa: CASSFGGSYYGYTF; cdr3_nt: TGTGCCAGCAGTTTCGGAGGGTCCTACTATGGCTACACCTTC
v_call: TRBV12-3/TRBV12-4; clone_size: many; d_call: NA; j_call: TRBJ2-7; cdr3_aa: CASSFGGDTYEQYF; cdr3_nt: TGTGCCAGCAGTTTCGGCGGGGATACCTACGAGCAGTACTTC
v_call: TRBV12-3/TRBV12-4; clone_size: NA; d_call: TRBD1; j_call: TRBJ2-4; cdr3_aa: CASSLSLNRGQGTIQYF; cdr3_nt: TGTGCCAGCAGTTTATCCCTAAACCGTGGACAGGGGACCATTCAGTACTTC
v_call: TRBV6-5; clone_size: few; d_call: TRBD1; j_call: TRBJ2-7; cdr3_aa: CASSYSTRDSREYF; cdr3_nt: TGTGCCAGCAGTTACTCGACGAGGGACAGTCGGGAGTACTTC
v_call: TRBV6-2/TRBV6-3; clone_size: NA; d_call: NA; j_call: TRBJ2-7; cdr3_aa: CASSYSGQSYEQYF; cdr3_nt: TGTGCCAGCAGTTACTCAGGACAGAGCTACGAGCAGTACTTC
v_call: TRBV19; clone_size: NA; d_call: NA; j_call: TRBJ2-1; cdr3_aa: CASSIARTGPRGNEQFF; cdr3_nt: TGTGCCAGTAGTATAGCTCGCACAGGTCCAAGGGGCAATGAGCAGTTCTTC
v_call: TRBV13; clone_size: few; d_call: NA; j_call: TRBJ2-7; cdr3_aa: CASSPPGISSYEQYF; cdr3_nt: TGTGCCAGCAGCCCCCCGGGGATTAGCTCCTACGAGCAGTACTTC
v_call: TRBV28; clone_size: few; d_call: TRBD2; j_call: TRBJ2-3; cdr3_aa: CASGASGSVGGTDTQYF; cdr3_nt: TGTGCCAGCGGTGCTAGCGGGAGTGTTGGGGGCACAGATACGCAGTATTTT
v_call: TRBV2; clone_size: many; d_call: NA; j_call: TRBJ1-2; cdr3_aa: CASSREIYGYTF; cdr3_nt: TGTGCCAGCAGCCGTGAGATCTATGGCTACACCTTC
v_call: TRBV27; clone_size: many; d_call: NA; j_call: TRBJ2-4; cdr3_aa: CASSSTELAKNIQYF; cdr3_nt: TGTGCCAGCAGTTCTACAGAGCTAGCCAAAAACATTCAGTACTTC
v_call: TRBV20-1; clone_size: many; d_call: NA; j_call: TRBJ1-1; cdr3_aa: CSALHGISEAFF; cdr3_nt: TGCAGTGCTCTACACGGCATCTCTGAAGCTTTCTTT
v_call: TRBV12-3/TRBV12-4; clone_size: many; d_call: TRBD1; j_call: TRBJ1-2; cdr3_aa: CASSYRGSSYGYTF; cdr3_nt: TGTGCCAGCAGCTACAGGGGATCGAGCTATGGCTACACCTTC
v_call: TRBV7-8; clone_size: NA; d_call: NA; j_call: TRBJ2-6; cdr3_aa: CASSLASLSGANVLTF; cdr3_nt: TGTGCCAGCAGTTTAGCCTCCCTCTCTGGGGCCAACGTCCTGACTTTC
v_call: TRBV27; clone_size: many; d_call: NA; j_call: TRBJ1-1; cdr3_aa: CASSFGGGNTEAFF; cdr3_nt: TGTGCCAGCAGTTTTGGTGGGGGGAACACTGAAGCTTTCTTT
v_call: TRBV6-1; clone_size: few; d_call: NA; j_call: TRBJ1-2; cdr3_aa: CASSPGANYGYTF; cdr3_nt: TGTGCCAGCAGTCCGGGGGCTAACTATGGCTACACCTTC
v_call: TRBV20-1; clone_size: many; d_call: NA; j_call: TRBJ1-1; cdr3_aa: CSATTGAEAFF; cdr3_nt: TGCAGTGCCACTACAGGAGCTGAAGCTTTCTTT
v_call: TRBV7-2; clone_size: NA; d_call: TRBD2; j_call: TRBJ2-2; cdr3_aa: CASSLASGPTNTGELFF; cdr3_nt: TGTGCCAGCAGCTTAGCTAGCGGGCCCACGAACACCGGGGAGCTGTTTTTT
v_call: TRBV5-6; clone_size: NA; d_call: NA; j_call: TRBJ2-2; cdr3_aa: CASSLAEVARTGELFF; cdr3_nt: TGTGCCAGCAGCTTGGCCGAGGTCGCACGTACCGGGGAGCTGTTTTTT